Sequencing of this T cell receptor (beta chain) was carried out in a study of cytomegalovirus exposure and HLA in healthy donors. Study outcomes and limitations: Certain indistinguishable V segments, among them TRBV6-2 and TRBV6-3, were excluded.

The PCR made use of 60 Vbeta and 13 Jbeta primers. Sequenced by immunoSEQ multiplex PCR; TCRdb stores in-frame clones only, minus some. Seen here are 150,000 to 200,000 clones, around 69% observed once, and the top ten hold approximately 3%. Germline V lookup: CDR1 MDHEN, CDR2 SYDVKM. V gave up 6 bases and J gave up 8 bases, with 8 bases separating them. CDR3 length equals 11 residues. As for this clone: Its antigen is undetermined.

This clonotype was sampled from a woman aged 25 to 39 in good health and CMV-seronegative. Source material: PBMCs. This rearrangement joins TRBV28 to TRBJ2-1; TRBD1 is a possible D gene (5 bases). The CDR3 protein is CASSWGYEQFF. Written as DNA, the CDR3 is TGTGCCAGCAGCTGGGGCTATGAGCAGTTCTTC.